Reported below is one T cell receptor beta chain. Its antigen is unknown. Trimming shortened V by 5 bases and J by 5 bases, and 10 bases separated the two germline ends. CDR3 length: 12 residues. CDR1 is LNHNV, CDR2 YYDKDF, per germline (reference sequence). CD8+ and CD4+ blood T cells underwent TCR beta sequencing. The patients serving as multiple sclerosis controls were treatment-naive. They had stable or active relapsing-remitting disease and fulfilled revised McDonald criteria. These data originate in a study of CD8 T cells in Susac syndrome. Study-level findings and limits: As acknowledged by the study, its TCR sequencing and HLA analysis included a relatively small number of individuals.

An amount of RNA that ranged from about 0.45 to 1 ug was reverse transcribed with random hexamers. Amplification of the TCR beta CDR3 was carried out by immunoSEQ multiplex PCR, which spanned a total of 54 Vbeta and 13 Jbeta segments. TCRdb re-called the immunoSEQ multiplex PCR reads with MiXCR, one entry per CDR3 protein. The sample gives around 130,000 distinct CDR3 sequences, about 95% of which show up once; over 0.09% is in the top ten. The chain employs TRBV15 and TRBJ2-7, with D perhaps given as TRBD1 or TRBD2 (5 bases each). Sequenced: CD4+ T cells from PBMCs. This clonotype was obtained from a human donor with multiple sclerosis. The CDR3 nucleotides read TGTGCCACCAGCCAGAGGGGAAACGAGCAGTACTTC. Translating it yields CATSQRGNEQYF.